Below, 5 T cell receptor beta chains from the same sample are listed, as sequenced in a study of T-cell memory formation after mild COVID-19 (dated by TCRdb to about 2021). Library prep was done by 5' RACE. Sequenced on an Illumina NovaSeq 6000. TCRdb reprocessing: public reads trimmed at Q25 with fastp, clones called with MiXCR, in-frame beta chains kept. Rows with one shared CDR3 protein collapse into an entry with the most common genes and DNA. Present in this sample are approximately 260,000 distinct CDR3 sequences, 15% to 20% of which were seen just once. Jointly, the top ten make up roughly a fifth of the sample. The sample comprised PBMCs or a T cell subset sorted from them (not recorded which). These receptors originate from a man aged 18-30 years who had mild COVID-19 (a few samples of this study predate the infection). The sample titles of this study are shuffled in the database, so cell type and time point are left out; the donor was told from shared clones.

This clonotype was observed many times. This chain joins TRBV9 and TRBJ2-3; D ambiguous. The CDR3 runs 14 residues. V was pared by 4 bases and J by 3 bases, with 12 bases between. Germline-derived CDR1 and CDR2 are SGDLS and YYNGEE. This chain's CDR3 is CASSTSTHTDTQYF. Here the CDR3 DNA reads TGTGCCAGCAGCACGTCTACCCATACAGATACGCAGTATTTT. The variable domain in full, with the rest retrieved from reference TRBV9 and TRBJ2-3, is DSGVTQTPKHLITATGQRVTLRCSPRSGDLSVYWYQQSLDQGLQFLIQYYNGEERAKGNILERFSAQQFPDLHSELNLSSLELGDSALYFCASSTSTHTDTQYFGPGTRLTVL.

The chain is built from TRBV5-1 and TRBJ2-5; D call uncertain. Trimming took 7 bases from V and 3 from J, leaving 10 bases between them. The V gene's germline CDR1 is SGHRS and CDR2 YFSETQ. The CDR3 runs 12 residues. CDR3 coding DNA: TGCGCCAGCTACGGTTCCAAAGAGACCCAGTACTTC. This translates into CASYGSKETQYF.

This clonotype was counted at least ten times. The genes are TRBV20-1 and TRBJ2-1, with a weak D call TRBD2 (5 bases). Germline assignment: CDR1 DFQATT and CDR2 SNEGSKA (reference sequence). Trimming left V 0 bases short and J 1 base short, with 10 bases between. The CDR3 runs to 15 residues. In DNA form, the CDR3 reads TGCAGTGCTAGAGACGGGAAGTTGTCCTACAATGAGCAGTTCTTC. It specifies CSARDGKLSYNEQFF.

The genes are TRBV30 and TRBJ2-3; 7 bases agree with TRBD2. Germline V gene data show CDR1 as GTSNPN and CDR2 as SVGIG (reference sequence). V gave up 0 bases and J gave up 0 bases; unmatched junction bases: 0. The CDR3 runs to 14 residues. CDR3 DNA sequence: TGTGCCTGGAGTGTAGCGGGGAGCACAGATACGCAGTATTTT. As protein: CAWSVAGSTDTQYF.

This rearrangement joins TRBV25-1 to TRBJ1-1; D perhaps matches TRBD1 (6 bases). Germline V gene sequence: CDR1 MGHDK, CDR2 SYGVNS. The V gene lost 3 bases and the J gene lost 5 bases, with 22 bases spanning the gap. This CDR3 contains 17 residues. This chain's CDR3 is CASSDSHDQDRLTEAFF. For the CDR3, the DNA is TGTGCCAGCAGTGACTCCCACGACCAGGACAGACTTACTGAAGCTTTCTTT.